This TCR beta chain was identified during a study of cytomegalovirus exposure and HLA in healthy donors. General study points: It has been reported that TCR beta sequences accurately predicted the HLA-A and HLA-B alleles of most subjects. Cytomegalovirus association was listed for about 160 TCR beta chains.

Use of 60 Vbeta and 13 Jbeta primers characterized the PCR. TCRdb's table, derived via immunoSEQ multiplex PCR, lists solely in-frame clones and lacks some. The sample carries 190,000 or so clones, around 86% recorded once. Between the trimmed V and J ends, which lost 2 bases and 1 base, there was a span of 13 bases. This CDR3 comprises 16 residues. CDR1 is SGHDT and CDR2 is YYEEEE in the germline V gene. Note on this clone: Its antigen is unidentified.

Sequenced material: PBMCs. The clonotype originates from a man aged 50-60 years in good health and CMV-seronegative. The chain is built from TRBV5-6 and TRBJ1-5, with D possibly being TRBD1 (5 bases). CDR3 nucleotides: TGTGCCAGCAGCTTTGGACGGCGGGGGAGCAATCAGCCCCAGCATTTT. It specifies CASSFGRRGSNQPQHF.